This is a list of T cell receptor beta chains from one sample in a study of T cells after yellow fever vaccination. TCRdb re-derived calls from the 5' RACE reads in MiXCR, one entry per CDR3 protein. The table has some 320,000 distinct CDR3 sequences, approximately 10% seen once. Sequenced here: CD4+ T cells sorted from PBMCs, sampled 5 days after the yellow fever booster vaccination. Receptors originate from a young man who received the YFV17D yellow fever vaccine. Both conserved end residues are part of each CDR3. D genes are given only for firm matches. Part of the rows lack a size; the others show once, few, many or a class for expanded clones.

clone_size: many
j_call: TRBJ1-2
v_call: TRBV9
d_call: NA
cdr3_nt: TGTGCCAGCAGCGTAACGACGGAAAACTATGGCTACACCTTC
cdr3_aa: CASSVTTENYGYTF

clone_size: many
j_call: TRBJ2-3
v_call: TRBV10-3
d_call: NA
cdr3_nt: TGTGCCATCAATTCGAGGGGCGACGCAGATACGCAGTATTTT
cdr3_aa: CAINSRGDADTQYF

clone_size: few
j_call: TRBJ2-2
v_call: TRBV5-1
d_call: NA
cdr3_nt: TGCGCCAGCAGCCGCCCCCCCGGGACCGGGGAGCTGTTTTTT
cdr3_aa: CASSRPPGTGELFF

clone_size: NA
j_call: TRBJ1-6
v_call: TRBV14
d_call: NA
cdr3_nt: TGTGCCAGCAGCCAAGATCAAGGGACACAGAATTCACCCCTCCACTTT
cdr3_aa: CASSQDQGTQNSPLHF

clone_size: many
j_call: TRBJ1-1
v_call: TRBV5-6
d_call: NA
cdr3_nt: TGTGCCAGCAGCTTAAGGGCCAGGGGAACTGAAGCTTTCTTT
cdr3_aa: CASSLRARGTEAFF

clone_size: few
j_call: TRBJ1-2
v_call: TRBV27
d_call: TRBD1
cdr3_nt: TGTGCCAGCAGTTCGACAGGGGCTTACCTCTATGGCTACACCTTC
cdr3_aa: CASSSTGAYLYGYTF

clone_size: NA
j_call: TRBJ2-3
v_call: TRBV30
d_call: TRBD2
cdr3_nt: TGTGCCTGGACCCGACTAGCGGGGCGCACAGATACGCAGTATTTT
cdr3_aa: CAWTRLAGRTDTQYF

clone_size: NA
j_call: TRBJ1-4
v_call: TRBV11-2
d_call: NA
cdr3_nt: TGTGCCAGCAGCCCAGTCAGGGAGAGGAAACTGTTTTTT
cdr3_aa: CASSPVRERKLFF

clone_size: many
j_call: TRBJ2-7
v_call: TRBV27
d_call: NA
cdr3_nt: TGTGCCAGCAGTCGTACAGGATCTTATGAGCAGTACTTC
cdr3_aa: CASSRTGSYEQYF

clone_size: few
j_call: TRBJ1-1
v_call: TRBV7-9
d_call: TRBD1
cdr3_nt: TGTGCCAGCAGCTTAGCGCAGGGGGGGACCGAGACTGAAGCTTTCTTT
cdr3_aa: CASSLAQGGTETEAFF

clone_size: NA
j_call: TRBJ1-6
v_call: TRBV6-4
d_call: TRBD1
cdr3_nt: TGTGCCAGCAGTGCCGACAGGGCGGCACCCCTCCACTTT
cdr3_aa: CASSADRAAPLHF

clone_size: NA
j_call: TRBJ1-5
v_call: TRBV19
d_call: NA
cdr3_nt: TGTGCCAGTAGTGAGGGACGGCTGAATCAGCCCCAGCATTTT
cdr3_aa: CASSEGRLNQPQHF

clone_size: few
j_call: TRBJ1-2
v_call: TRBV4-2
d_call: NA
cdr3_nt: TGTGCCAGCAGCGGGGGCTTGGGGAACTATGGCTACACCTTC
cdr3_aa: CASSGGLGNYGYTF

clone_size: NA
j_call: TRBJ1-1
v_call: TRBV20-1
d_call: NA
cdr3_nt: TGCAGTGCCAATTATTGGTCGGGGGGAGATACTGAAGCTTTCTTT
cdr3_aa: CSANYWSGGDTEAFF

clone_size: many
j_call: TRBJ2-1
v_call: TRBV9
d_call: NA
cdr3_nt: TGTGCCAGCAGCAACCGGGACTACAATGAGCAGTTCTTC
cdr3_aa: CASSNRDYNEQFF

clone_size: many
j_call: TRBJ1-1
v_call: TRBV12-3/TRBV12-4
d_call: NA
cdr3_nt: TGTGCCAGCAGTTTTGGGGGTGATGAAGCTTTCTTT
cdr3_aa: CASSFGGDEAFF

clone_size: NA
j_call: TRBJ2-4
v_call: TRBV28
d_call: TRBD1
cdr3_nt: TGTGCCAGCATCCCGAGGGGCAGGGGGCTACGGGCCAAAAACATTCAGTACTTC
cdr3_aa: CASIPRGRGLRAKNIQYF